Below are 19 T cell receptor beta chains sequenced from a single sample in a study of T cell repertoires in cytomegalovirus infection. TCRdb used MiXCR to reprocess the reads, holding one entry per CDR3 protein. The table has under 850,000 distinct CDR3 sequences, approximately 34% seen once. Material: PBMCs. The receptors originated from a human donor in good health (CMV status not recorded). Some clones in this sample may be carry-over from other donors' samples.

CDR3 sequence reads: CASSTSTGGSTDTQYF. CDR3 nucleotides: TGTGCCAGCAGCACCTCGACAGGGGGGAGCACAGATACGCAGTATTTT. The chain couples TRBV5-4 to TRBJ2-3, with TRBD1 matching over 9 bases. This CDR3 contains 16 residues. Trimming at V came to 4 bases and at J to 0 bases, leaving 6 bases not matched to a gene. Germline CDR1 and CDR2: SGHNT and YYREEE (reference sequence).

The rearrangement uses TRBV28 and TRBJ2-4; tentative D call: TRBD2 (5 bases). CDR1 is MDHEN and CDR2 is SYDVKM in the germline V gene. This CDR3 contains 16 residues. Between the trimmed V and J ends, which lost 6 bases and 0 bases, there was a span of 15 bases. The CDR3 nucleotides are TGTGCCAGCAGCCCTGTCGGAGGTCTAGCCAAAAACATTCAGTACTTC. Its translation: CASSPVGGLAKNIQYF. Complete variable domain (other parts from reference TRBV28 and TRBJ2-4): DVKVTQSSRYLVKRTGEKVFLECVQDMDHENMFWYRQDPGLGLRLIYFSYDVKMKEKGDIPEGYSVSREKKERFSLILESASTNQTSMYLCASSPVGGLAKNIQYFGAGTRLSVL.

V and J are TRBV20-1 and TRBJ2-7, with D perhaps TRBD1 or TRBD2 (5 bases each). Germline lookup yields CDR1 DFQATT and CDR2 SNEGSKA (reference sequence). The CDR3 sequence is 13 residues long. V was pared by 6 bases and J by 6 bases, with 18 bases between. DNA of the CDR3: TGCAGTGCCGACTCCGGGACCCCAACCGAGCAGTACTTC. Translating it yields CSADSGTPTEQYF.

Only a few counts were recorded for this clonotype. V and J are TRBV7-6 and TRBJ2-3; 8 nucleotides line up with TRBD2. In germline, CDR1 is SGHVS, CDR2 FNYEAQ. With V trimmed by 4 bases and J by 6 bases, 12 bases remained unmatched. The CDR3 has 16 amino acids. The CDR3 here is CASSSGSGGQGDTQYF. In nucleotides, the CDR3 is TGTGCCAGCAGCTCCGGAAGCGGGGGCCAGGGTGATACGCAGTATTTT.

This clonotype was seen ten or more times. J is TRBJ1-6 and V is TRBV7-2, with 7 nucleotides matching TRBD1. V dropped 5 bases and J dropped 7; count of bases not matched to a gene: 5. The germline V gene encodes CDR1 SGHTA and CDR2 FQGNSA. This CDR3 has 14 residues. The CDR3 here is CASSRWDRNSPLHF. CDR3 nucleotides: TGTGCCAGCAGCCGCTGGGACAGAAATTCACCCCTCCACTTT.

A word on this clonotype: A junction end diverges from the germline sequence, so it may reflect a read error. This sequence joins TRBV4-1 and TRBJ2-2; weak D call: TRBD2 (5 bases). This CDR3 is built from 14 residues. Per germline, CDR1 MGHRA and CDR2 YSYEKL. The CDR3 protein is CSSSKDGLARELFF. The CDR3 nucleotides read TGCTCCAGCAGCAAAGACGGCCTAGCCCGGGAGCTGTTTTTT.

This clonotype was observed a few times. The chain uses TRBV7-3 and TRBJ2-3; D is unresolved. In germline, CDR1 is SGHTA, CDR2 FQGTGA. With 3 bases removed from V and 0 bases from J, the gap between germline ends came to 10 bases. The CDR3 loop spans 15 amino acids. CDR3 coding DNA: TGTGCCAGCAGCTTCTCCGGTTCTAGCACAGATACGCAGTATTTT. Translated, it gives CASSFSGSSTDTQYF.

CDR3 sequence: CASSEVAGVNYEQYF. The DNA for the CDR3 is TGTGCCAGCAGTGAAGTGGCAGGGGTGAACTACGAGCAGTACTTC. The V gene is TRBV6-1, the J gene TRBJ2-7, with a possible D match to TRBD1 (6 bases). The V and J ends lost 1 base and 3 bases respectively, with 13 bases between them. Germline CDR1 MNHNS, CDR2 SASEGT. CDR3 length equals 15 residues.

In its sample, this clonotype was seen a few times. CDR3 sequence reads: CASSLVQGVYEQYF. The CDR3 nucleotides are TGTGCCAGCAGCTTAGTACAGGGTGTGTACGAGCAGTACTTC. V is TRBV7-8 and J is TRBJ2-7; perhaps TRBD1 as D (6 bases). Germline assignment: CDR1 SGHVS and CDR2 FQNEAQ. There are 14 residues in the CDR3. V lost 1 base to trimming and J lost 4 bases, with 11 bases between them.

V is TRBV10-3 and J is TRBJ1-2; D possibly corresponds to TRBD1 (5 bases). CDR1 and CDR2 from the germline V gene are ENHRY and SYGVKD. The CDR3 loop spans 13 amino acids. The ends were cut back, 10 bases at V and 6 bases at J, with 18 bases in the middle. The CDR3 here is CATRPSGQDGYTF. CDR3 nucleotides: TGTGCCACCCGTCCCTCAGGGCAGGATGGCTACACCTTC.

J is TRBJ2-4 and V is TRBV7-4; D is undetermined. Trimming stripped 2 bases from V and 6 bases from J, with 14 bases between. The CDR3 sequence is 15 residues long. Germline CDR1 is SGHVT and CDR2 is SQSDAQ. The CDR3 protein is CASSLTTPTRNIQYF. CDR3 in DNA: TGTGCCAGCAGCTTAACGACGCCAACGCGAAACATTCAGTACTTC.

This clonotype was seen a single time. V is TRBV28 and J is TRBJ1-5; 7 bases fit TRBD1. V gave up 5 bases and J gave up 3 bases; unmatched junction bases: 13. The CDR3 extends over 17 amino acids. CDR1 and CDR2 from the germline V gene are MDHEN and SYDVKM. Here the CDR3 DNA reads TGTGCCAGCAGTACGCCCGGGAGGGGGCATGTCAATCAGCCCCAGCATTTT. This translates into CASSTPGRGHVNQPQHF. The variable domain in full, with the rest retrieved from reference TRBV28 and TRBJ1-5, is DVKVTQSSRYLVKRTGEKVFLECVQDMDHENMFWYRQDPGLGLRLIYFSYDVKMKEKGDIPEGYSVSREKKERFSLILESASTNQTSMYLCASSTPGRGHVNQPQHFGDGTRLSIL.

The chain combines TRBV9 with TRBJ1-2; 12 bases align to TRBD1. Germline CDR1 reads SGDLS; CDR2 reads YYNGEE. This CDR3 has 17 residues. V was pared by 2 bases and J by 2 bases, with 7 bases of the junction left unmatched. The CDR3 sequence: CASSVLGTGGANYGYTF. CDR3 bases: TGTGCCAGCAGCGTCCTCGGGACAGGGGGCGCGAACTATGGCTACACCTTC.

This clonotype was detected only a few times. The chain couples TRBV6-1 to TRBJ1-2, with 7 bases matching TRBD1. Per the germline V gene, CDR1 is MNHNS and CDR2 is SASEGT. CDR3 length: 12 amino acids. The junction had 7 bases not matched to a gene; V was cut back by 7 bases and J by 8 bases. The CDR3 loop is CASKQGRRGYTF. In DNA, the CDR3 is TGTGCCAGCAAACAGGGGCGGCGGGGCTACACCTTC.

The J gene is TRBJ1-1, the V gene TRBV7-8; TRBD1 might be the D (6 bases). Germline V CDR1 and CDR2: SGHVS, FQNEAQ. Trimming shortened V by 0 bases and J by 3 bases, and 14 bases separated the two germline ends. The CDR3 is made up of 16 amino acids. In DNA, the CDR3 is TGTGCCAGCAGCTTAGCCCCGGACAGCTCTTACACTGAAGCTTTCTTT. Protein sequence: CASSLAPDSSYTEAFF.

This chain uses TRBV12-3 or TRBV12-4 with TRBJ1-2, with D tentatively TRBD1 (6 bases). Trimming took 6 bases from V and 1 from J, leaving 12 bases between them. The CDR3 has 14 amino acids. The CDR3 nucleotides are TGTGCCAGCAGCGGACAGAGTCGTAACTATGGCTACACCTTC. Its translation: CASSGQSRNYGYTF.

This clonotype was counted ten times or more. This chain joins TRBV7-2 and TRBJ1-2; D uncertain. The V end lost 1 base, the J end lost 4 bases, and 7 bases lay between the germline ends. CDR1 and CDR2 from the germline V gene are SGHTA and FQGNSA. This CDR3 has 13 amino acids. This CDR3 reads CASSLEMGYGYTF. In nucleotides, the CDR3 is TGTGCCAGCAGCTTAGAGATGGGCTATGGCTACACCTTC.

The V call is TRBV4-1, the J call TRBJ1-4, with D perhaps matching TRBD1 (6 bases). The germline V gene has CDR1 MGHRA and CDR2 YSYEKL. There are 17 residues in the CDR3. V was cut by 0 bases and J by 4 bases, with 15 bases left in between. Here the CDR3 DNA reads TGCGCCAGCAGCCAAGATTCCGGAGGGGGGGGTAATGAAAAACTGTTTTTT. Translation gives CASSQDSGGGGNEKLFF.

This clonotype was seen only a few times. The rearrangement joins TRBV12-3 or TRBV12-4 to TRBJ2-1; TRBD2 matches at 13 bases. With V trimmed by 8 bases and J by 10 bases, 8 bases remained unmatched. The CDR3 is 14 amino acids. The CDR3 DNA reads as TGTGCCAGCGGTTGGACTAGCGGGAGCGAGGAGCAGTTCTTC. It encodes CASGWTSGSEEQFF.